Following are 25 T cell receptor beta chains from one sample sequenced in a study of breast tumors, draining lymph nodes, adjacent tissues. One entry per CDR3 protein results from TCRdb running MiXCR on the multiplex PCR reads. This table holds some 200,000 distinct CDR3 sequences, approximately 30% found once. Breast cancer patients provided tissue from their axillary draining lymph nodes. The specimen was axillary lymph node tissue. The receptors stem from a female donor with breast cancer. Some clones in this sample may be carry-over from other donors' samples.

The table lists this clonotype with many counts. The chain employs TRBV9 and TRBJ2-7, with D unresolved. The V gene's germline CDR1 is SGDLS and CDR2 YYNGEE. The CDR3 contains 11 residues. Trimming pared 7 bases from V and 3 bases from J, leaving 8 bases between. The CDR3 DNA sequence: TGTGCCAGCGGGTTGTACTACGAGCAGTACTTC. Protein: CASGLYYEQYF.

This clonotype was detected ten times or more. CDR3 bases: TGTGCCAGCTCACGAACGTCCCTCTACGAGCAGTACTTC. Translated: CASSRTSLYEQYF. The chain combines TRBV18 with TRBJ2-7, with unresolved D. In germline, CDR1 is KGHSH, CDR2 LQKENI. The CDR3 runs to 13 residues. V was shortened by 4 bases and J by 3 bases, with 10 bases between the two germline ends.

This clonotype was found many times. The CDR3 nucleotides read TGTGCCACTACCAGGGGCACGAACACCGGGGAGCTGTTTTTT. Amino acid sequence: CATTRGTNTGELFF. J is TRBJ2-2 and V is TRBV19; possibly TRBD1 for D (6 bases). The V and J ends lost 10 bases and 0 bases respectively, with 12 bases between them. The length of the CDR3 is 14 residues. Germline V gene lookup returns CDR1 LNHDA and CDR2 SQIVND (reference sequence).

On this clonotype itself: The junction shows a germline mismatch at one end, possibly a read error. The chain employs TRBV2 and TRBJ1-4; 7 positions agree with TRBD1. Per the germline V gene, CDR1 is SNHLY and CDR2 is FYNNEI. The CDR3 contains 14 residues. For the CDR3, the DNA is TGTGCCAGCAGTGAAGATCCAGGGGGTGAAAAGCTGTTTTTT. This encodes CASSEDPGGEKLFF.

Comment on this clonotype: Sequence at one end of the junction differs from germline and may be a read error. This chain uses TRBV7-7 with TRBJ2-3; D gene ambiguous. Germline CDR1 reads SSHAT; CDR2 reads FNYEAQ (reference sequence). The length of the CDR3 is 14 residues. The CDR3 here is CASSSDWGTDTQYF. The CDR3 nucleotides are TGTGCTAGCAGCTCCGACTGGGGCACAGATACGCAGTATTTT. Full variable domain (missing parts from reference TRBV7-7 and TRBJ2-3): GAGVSQSPRYKVTKRGQDVTLRCDPISSHATLYWYQQALGQGPEFLTYFNYEAQPDKSGLPSDRFSAERPEGSISTLTIQRTEQRDSAMYRCASSSDWGTDTQYFGPGTRLTVL.

There are many counts of this clonotype. The J gene is TRBJ2-3, the V gene TRBV7-2, with unresolved D. V lost 6 bases to trimming and J lost 11 bases, with 18 bases between them. Germline CDR1 is SGHTA and CDR2 is FQGNSA. The CDR3 is made up of 13 amino acids. The CDR3 DNA reads TGTGCCAGCAGTTCCCCGCCCGGGCATAAGCAGTATTTT. The encoded protein is CASSSPPGHKQYF.

This clonotype was recorded at least ten times. This sequence joins TRBV25-1 and TRBJ1-1, with D possibly TRBD1 on 5 matching bases. CDR1 and CDR2 from the germline V gene are MGHDK and SYGVNS. V dropped 8 bases and J dropped 5 bases, with 15 bases sitting between them. The CDR3 covers 13 residues. The CDR3 region is CASGLRVDTEAFF. The DNA of the CDR3 is TGTGCCAGCGGCCTCAGGGTAGATACTGAAGCTTTCTTT. Combining the CDR3 with reference TRBV25-1 and TRBJ1-1 gives the whole variable domain EADIYQTPRYLVIGTGKKITLECSQTMGHDKMYWYQQDPGMELHLIHYSYGVNSTEKGDLSSESTVSRIRTEHFPLTLESARPSHTSQYLCASGLRVDTEAFFGQGTRLTVV.

This clonotype was detected ten times or more. The V and J genes are TRBV7-2 and TRBJ2-3; D is ambiguous. Germline loops: CDR1 SGHTA, CDR2 FQGNSA. The CDR3 spans 12 residues. V lost 5 bases and J 4 bases, leaving 7 bases between the germline ends. Here the CDR3 reads CASSPSSDTQYF. The DNA for the CDR3 is TGTGCCAGCAGCCCTAGTTCAGATACGCAGTATTTT.

The chain's CDR3 is CASRGTGRASNTGELFF. The CDR3 region has the DNA TGTGCCAGCAGAGGGACCGGGAGGGCCTCAAACACCGGGGAGCTGTTTTTT. The J gene is TRBJ2-2, the V gene TRBV28, with 8 bases fitting TRBD2. Per germline, CDR1 MDHEN and CDR2 SYDVKM. V lost 6 bases, J lost 2 bases, and 11 bases stayed unmatched. The CDR3 length is 17 residues.

This clonotype appeared many times. This chain joins TRBV7-9 and TRBJ1-4; TRBD1 might be the D (6 bases). This CDR3 spans 17 amino acids. Deletions cut 3 bases from V and 8 bases from J, with 22 bases between. CDR1 and CDR2 (germline): SEHNR, FQNEAQ (reference sequence). Written as DNA, the CDR3 is TGTGCCAGCAGCTTCGAGACAGGCCCCAACGAAGGAGAAAAACTGTTTTTT. The encoded protein is CASSFETGPNEGEKLFF.

This clonotype was detected ten times or more. The chain uses TRBV7-2 and TRBJ1-2; unclear D gene. The germline V gene has CDR1 SGHTA and CDR2 FQGNSA. Trimming left V 5 bases short and J 5 bases short, with 9 bases between. This CDR3 comprises 12 residues. The CDR3 bases are TGTGCCAGCAGCCTTATACGGTATGGCTACACCTTC. This sequence encodes CASSLIRYGYTF.

Of note for this clonotype: This clone may be a read error of a much larger clone one base away. J is TRBJ2-5 and V is TRBV6-5; D tentatively reads TRBD1 or TRBD2 (5 bases each). The V end was cut by 6 bases, the J end by 5 bases, with 16 bases between. There are 14 residues in the CDR3. Germline values: CDR1 MNHEY, CDR2 SVGAGI. The CDR3 sequence: CASRAPGTGETQYF. The CDR3 DNA follows: TGTGCCAGCAGGGCCCCCGGGACGGGTGAGACCCAGTACTTC.

CDR3 in DNA: TGTGCCAGCAGCCCGCCGATTCGGGGAGGCTACACCTTC. Encoded protein: CASSPPIRGGYTF. The chain uses TRBV13 and TRBJ1-2; D is unclear. V was trimmed by 5 bases and J by 8 bases, leaving 15 bases between them. The CDR3 length is 13 residues. Per germline, CDR1 PRHDT and CDR2 FYEKMQ (reference sequence).

This clonotype was counted many times. The chain carries TRBV30 and TRBJ1-2; D call uncertain. V was clipped by 3 bases and J by 2 bases, with 7 bases between them. From germline, CDR1 is GTSNPN and CDR2 SVGIG (reference sequence). The CDR3 sequence is 12 residues long. In nucleotides, the CDR3 is TGTGCCTGGAGAAAGGACAACTATGGCTACACCTTC. Translated, it gives CAWRKDNYGYTF.

The chain couples TRBV29-1 to TRBJ2-1, with TRBD2 identical over 12 bases. CDR1 SQVTM and CDR2 ANQGSEA come from the germline V gene. CDR3 size: 17 residues. V shed 6 bases, J shed 6 bases, and the junction held 15 bases outside the gene matches. The CDR3: CSVTLRTSGTPPNEQFF. Written as DNA, the CDR3 is TGCAGCGTGACGCTCCGGACTAGCGGGACCCCCCCCAATGAGCAGTTCTTC.

V usage is TRBV2 and J usage is TRBJ2-2; 9 nucleotides line up with TRBD2. The CDR3 length is 17 residues. Looked up from germline, CDR1 is SNHLY and CDR2 is FYNNEI. Losses at the gene ends were 5 bases for V and 4 bases for J; bases not matched to a gene: 11. CDR3: CASSFDSGRVGTGELFF. DNA of the CDR3: TGTGCCAGCAGTTTTGATAGCGGGAGAGTGGGCACCGGGGAGCTGTTTTTT.

The chain couples TRBV7-9 to TRBJ2-1; 8 positions agree with TRBD1. Trimming cost V 1 base and J 5 bases; bases outside gene matches: 4. Germline loops: CDR1 SEHNR, CDR2 FQNEAQ (reference sequence). The CDR3 loop spans 15 amino acids. The CDR3, as DNA: TGTGCCAGCAGCTTAGAAGTGACAGGGGACAATGAGCAGTTCTTC. Protein: CASSLEVTGDNEQFF.

This chain connects TRBV29-1 to TRBJ1-5, with D possibly matching TRBD1 (6 bases). The CDR3 length is 14 residues. CDR1 is SQVTM, CDR2 ANQGSEA, per germline. CDR3 sequence reads: CRPCGDTRLQPQHF. The CDR3 DNA sequence: TGCAGACCGTGTGGGGACACTAGACTACAGCCCCAGCATTTT.

The chain couples TRBV7-8 to TRBJ1-5; TRBD1 matches at 7 bases. Germline values: CDR1 SGHVS, CDR2 FQNEAQ. CDR3 length: 16 residues. V gave up 6 bases and J gave up 7 bases; unmatched junction bases: 15. CDR3 residues: CASSSNQGEGGQPQHF. The CDR3 DNA sequence: TGTGCCAGCAGTTCAAATCAGGGGGAGGGAGGGCAGCCCCAGCATTTT.

This chain joins TRBV20-1 and TRBJ1-4; no clear D. Germline V gene data show CDR1 as DFQATT and CDR2 as SNEGSKA (reference sequence). The V gene lost 0 bases and the J gene lost 3 bases, with 11 bases spanning the gap. This CDR3 is built from 15 residues. The CDR3 nucleotides read TGCAGTGCTAGAGATCTTGGGCATCCTAATGAAAAACTGTTTTTT. It yields the protein CSARDLGHPNEKLFF.

The sample holds many counts of this clonotype. The chain joins TRBV11-2 to TRBJ2-5; TRBD1 is a possible D gene (5 bases). V lost 1 base, J lost 5 bases, and 14 bases lay in between. Germline values: CDR1 SGHAT, CDR2 FQNNGV. This CDR3 is 15 amino acids long. In DNA, the CDR3 is TGTGCCAGCAGCTTAGCGCCAGGGTTTGGGGAGACCCAGTACTTC. Residues: CASSLAPGFGETQYF.

V gene TRBV25-1 combines with J gene TRBJ2-2, with TRBD2 matching over 9 bases. In germline, CDR1 is MGHDK, CDR2 SYGVNS. V shed 4 bases, J shed 0 bases, and the junction held 6 bases outside the gene matches. The CDR3 length is 17 residues. DNA of the CDR3: TGTGCCAGCAGTGGTAGCGGGAGCGGGGCGAACACCGGGGAGCTGTTTTTT. Translating gives CASSGSGSGANTGELFF.

This clonotype was detected many times. The chain links TRBV12-3 or TRBV12-4 to TRBJ2-3, with TRBD1 as a possible D gene (5 bases). The CDR3 runs to 13 residues. The V and J ends lost 3 bases and 6 bases respectively, with 10 bases between them. The CDR3 DNA reads TGTGCCAGCAGTTTTGGGGCCGTGGATACGCAGTATTTT. Its translation is CASSFGAVDTQYF.

The chain carries TRBV5-5 and TRBJ2-7; perhaps TRBD2 as D (5 bases). This CDR3 has 14 amino acids. The germline V gene encodes CDR1 SGHKS and CDR2 YYEKEE (reference sequence). V gave up 2 bases and J gave up 7 bases, with 16 bases separating them. The DNA for the CDR3 is TGTGCCAGCAGCTTAATGGACTCCCGAGGGGAGCAGTACTTC. Translation gives CASSLMDSRGEQYF.

Ten or more counts support this clonotype. The rearrangement links TRBV20-1 to TRBJ2-3, with D possibly TRBD1 on 5 matching bases. The germline V gene encodes CDR1 DFQATT and CDR2 SNEGSKA (reference sequence). Between the trimmed V and J ends, which lost 6 bases and 2 bases, there was a span of 15 bases. There are 14 residues in the CDR3. CDR3 in DNA: TGCAGTGCCAGGGCCCGTTCCCACACAGATACGCAGTATTTT. Its translation: CSARARSHTDTQYF.